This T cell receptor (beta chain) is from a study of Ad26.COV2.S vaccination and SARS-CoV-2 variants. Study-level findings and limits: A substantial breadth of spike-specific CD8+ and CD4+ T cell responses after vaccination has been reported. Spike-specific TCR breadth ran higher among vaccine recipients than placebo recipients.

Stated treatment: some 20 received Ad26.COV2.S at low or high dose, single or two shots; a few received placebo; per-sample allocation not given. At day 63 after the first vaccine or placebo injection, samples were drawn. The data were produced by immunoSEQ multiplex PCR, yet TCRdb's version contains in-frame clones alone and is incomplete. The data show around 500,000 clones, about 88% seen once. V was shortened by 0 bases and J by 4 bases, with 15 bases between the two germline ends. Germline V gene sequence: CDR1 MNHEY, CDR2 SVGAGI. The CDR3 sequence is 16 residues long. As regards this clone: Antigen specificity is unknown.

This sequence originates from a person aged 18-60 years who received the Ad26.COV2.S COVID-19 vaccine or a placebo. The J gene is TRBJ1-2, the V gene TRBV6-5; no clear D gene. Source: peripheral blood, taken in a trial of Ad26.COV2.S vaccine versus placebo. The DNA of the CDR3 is TGTGCCAGCAGTTACTCGATACCCGGACGAGGCTATGGCTACACCTTC. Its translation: CASSYSIPGRGYGYTF.